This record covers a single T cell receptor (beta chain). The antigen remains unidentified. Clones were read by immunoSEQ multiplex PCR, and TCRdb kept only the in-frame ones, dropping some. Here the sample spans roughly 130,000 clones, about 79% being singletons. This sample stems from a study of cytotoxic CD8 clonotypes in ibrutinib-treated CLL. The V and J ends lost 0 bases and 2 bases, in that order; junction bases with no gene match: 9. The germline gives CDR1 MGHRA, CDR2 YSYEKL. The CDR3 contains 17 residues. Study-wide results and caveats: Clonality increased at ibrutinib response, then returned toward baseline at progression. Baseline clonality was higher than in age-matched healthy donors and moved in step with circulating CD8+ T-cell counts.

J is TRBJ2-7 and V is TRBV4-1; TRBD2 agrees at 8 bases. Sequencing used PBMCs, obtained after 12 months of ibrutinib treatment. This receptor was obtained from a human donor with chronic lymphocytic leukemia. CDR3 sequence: CASSQDLYGRGTYEQYF. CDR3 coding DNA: TGCGCCAGCAGCCAAGATTTGTACGGGAGGGGAACCTACGAGCAGTACTTC.